The 27 T cell receptor beta chains in this list originate from one sample, sequenced in a study of blood T cell repertoires in COVID-19. Profiled with immunoSEQ multiplex PCR; TCRdb holds only in-frame clones, not every one. The data show about 150,000 clones, over 70% seen once. The sample taken for sequencing was peripheral blood. All receptors come from a man aged 50 or older with active COVID-19.

The rearrangement links TRBV6-5 to TRBJ1-1; D unclear. The CDR3 totals 12 residues. V dropped 6 bases and J dropped 1 base, with 6 bases sitting between them. CDR1 and CDR2 (germline): MNHEY, SVGAGI. Here the CDR3 reads CASRRGNTEAFF. The CDR3 DNA reads TGTGCCAGCAGACGAGGGAACACTGAAGCTTTCTTT.

Remarks on this clone: Other DNA sequences in this sample translate to the same CDR3. This chain links TRBV6-4 with TRBJ2-3, with 7 bases lining up with TRBD2. Germline trimming cut 8 bases from V and 2 bases from J; bases unmatched to any gene: 4. Germline V gives CDR1 MRHNA, CDR2 SNTAGT. The CDR3 spans 13 residues. CDR3 protein: CASGAGHTDTQYF. In nucleotides, the CDR3 is TGTGCCAGCGGAGCGGGGCACACAGATACGCAGTATTTT.

The genes are TRBV4-1 and TRBJ1-2, with 7 bases lining up with TRBD1. With V trimmed by 2 bases and J by 4 bases, 10 bases remained unmatched. The germline V gene has CDR1 MGHRA and CDR2 YSYEKL. The CDR3 spans 16 residues. The CDR3 sequence: CASSQPRDRRSYGYTF. The CDR3 DNA is TGCGCCAGCAGCCAACCGAGGGACAGACGAAGCTATGGCTACACCTTC.

J is TRBJ2-1 and V is TRBV13; D is possibly TRBD1 (6 bases). Germline CDR1 reads PRHDT; CDR2 reads FYEKMQ (reference sequence). This CDR3 region has 13 residues. Deletions cut 5 bases from V and 5 bases from J, with 10 bases between. The CDR3 here is CASSARDNNEQFF. As DNA, the CDR3 is TGTGCCAGCAGCGCCCGGGACAACAATGAGCAGTTCTTC.

V and J are TRBV7-8 and TRBJ2-1; D is possibly TRBD2 (5 bases). Germline V gives CDR1 SGHVS, CDR2 FQNEAQ. Trimming took off 5 bases at V and 7 bases at J, with 15 bases between the two ends. The CDR3 is made up of 14 amino acids. The chain's CDR3 is CASSHRGAENEQFF. The CDR3 DNA reads as TGTGCCAGCAGCCACCGGGGAGCGGAGAATGAGCAGTTCTTC.

The chain has TRBV5-6 and TRBJ1-1; D is undetermined. CDR1 and CDR2 (germline): SGHDT, YYEEEE. The CDR3 is made up of 11 amino acids. V lost 2 bases, J lost 9 bases, and 8 bases lay in between. Here the CDR3 reads CASSFGPKAFF. In DNA form, the CDR3 reads TGTGCCAGCAGCTTTGGGCCGAAAGCTTTCTTT. Based on the CDR3 plus reference TRBV5-6 and TRBJ1-1, the full variable domain is DAGVTQSPTHLIKTRGQQVTLRCSPKSGHDTVSWYQQALGQGPQFIFQYYEEEERQRGNFPDRFSGHQFPNYSSELNVNALLLGDSALYLCASSFGPKAFFGQGTRLTVV.

The chain uses TRBV24-1 and TRBJ2-7, with 10 bases fitting TRBD1. The CDR3 has 15 residues. Trimming at V came to 3 bases and at J to 3 bases, leaving 4 bases not matched to a gene. Germline lookup yields CDR1 KGHDR and CDR2 SFDVKD. CDR3 residues: CATSDPRTGGYEQYF. CDR3 nucleotide sequence: TGTGCCACCAGTGATCCAAGGACAGGGGGCTACGAGCAGTACTTC.

CDR3 DNA: TGTGCCAGCAGCTGGGCAGGGCCCTACAATGAGCAGTTCTTC. Its protein product is CASSWAGPYNEQFF. The chain is built from TRBV5-8 and TRBJ2-1; possible D gene TRBD1, 5 bases. The germline V gene has CDR1 SGHTS and CDR2 YDEGEE. Trimming stripped 3 bases from V and 2 bases from J, with 9 bases between. The CDR3 length is 14 residues.

This clone occurred once. This chain connects TRBV3-1 (or the pseudogene TRBV3-2) to TRBJ1-3; D unclear. Germline V gene sequence: CDR1 LGHDT, CDR2 YNNKEL (reference sequence). The CDR3 runs 17 residues. V was cut by 2 bases and J by 0 bases, with 14 bases left in between. CDR3 residues: CASSQRSLAFSGNTIYF. As DNA, the CDR3 is TGTGCCAGCAGCCAAAGATCCCTGGCTTTCTCTGGAAACACCATATATTTT.

The V and J genes are TRBV5-1 and TRBJ2-1; TRBD2 matches at 7 bases. The CDR3 runs 14 residues. Losses at the gene ends were 4 bases for V and 3 bases for J; bases not matched to a gene: 4. Per germline, CDR1 SGHRS and CDR2 YFSETQ. The CDR3 region has the DNA TGCGCCAGCAGCGGCGGGGGAGGCTACAATGAGCAGTTCTTC. Its protein is CASSGGGGYNEQFF. The full variable domain, completed using reference TRBV5-1 and TRBJ2-1, is KAGVTQTPRYLIKTRGQQVTLSCSPISGHRSVSWYQQTPGQGLQFLFEYFSETQRNKGNFPGRFSGRQFSNSRSEMNVSTLELGDSALYLCASSGGGGYNEQFFGPGTRLTVL.

The J gene is TRBJ2-3, the V gene TRBV7-7; 12 bases map to TRBD2. V dropped 3 bases and J dropped 5; count of bases not matched to a gene: 6. CDR1 and CDR2 from the germline V gene are SSHAT and FNYEAQ (reference sequence). CDR3 size: 16 residues. The CDR3 protein is CASSFSSGGAGDTQYF. The CDR3 DNA reads as TGTGCCAGCAGCTTTTCTAGCGGGGGGGCCGGAGATACGCAGTATTTT.

The J gene is TRBJ1-5, the V gene TRBV30, with D possibly matching TRBD1 (5 bases). This CDR3 has 13 residues. Trimming removed 4 bases from V and 7 bases from J, with 14 bases in between. Germline V gene sequence: CDR1 GTSNPN, CDR2 SVGIG (reference sequence). DNA of the CDR3: TGTGCCTGGACCAACGGGGGGGGGCAGCCCCAGCATTTT. This codes for CAWTNGGGQPQHF.

CDR3 in DNA: TGTGCCTGGGGCAGGGAGACCCAGTACTTC. Its translation is CAWGRETQYF. This rearrangement joins TRBV30 to TRBJ2-5; D not resolved. CDR3 size: 10 residues. Germline assignment: CDR1 GTSNPN and CDR2 SVGIG (reference sequence). V was clipped by 5 bases and J by 5 bases, with 6 bases between them.

The chain carries TRBV13 and TRBJ1-1, with 8 bases identical to TRBD1. Trimming took 2 bases from V and 6 from J; bases not matched to a gene: 8. CDR1 PRHDT and CDR2 FYEKMQ come from the germline V gene (reference sequence). This CDR3 has 15 residues. The CDR3 nucleotides read TGTGCCAGCAGCTTATACCGGACAGGGTTCGCTGAAGCTTTCTTT. It is translated as CASSLYRTGFAEAFF.

This chain connects TRBV6-5 to TRBJ2-1, with TRBD2 matching 11 bases. Trimming at V came to 10 bases and at J to 6 bases, leaving 8 bases not matched to a gene. Per germline, CDR1 MNHEY and CDR2 SVGAGI. The CDR3 totals 14 residues. In DNA form, the CDR3 reads TGTGCCACCGTCACTAGCGGGGGCCGCAATGAGCAGTTCTTC. Protein: CATVTSGGRNEQFF.

CDR3 DNA sequence: TGTGCCAGCAGCGGACAGCCCCTCTACGAGCAGTACTTC. Translating gives CASSGQPLYEQYF. The rearrangement uses TRBV6-2 or TRBV6-3 and TRBJ2-7; D may be TRBD1 (6 bases). V was cut by 6 bases and J by 3 bases, with 12 bases left in between. Germline CDR1 is MNHEY and CDR2 is SVGEGT. The CDR3 consists of 13 residues.

This clone has only a few counts. J is TRBJ2-3 and V is TRBV9; 9 positions agree with TRBD2. The CDR3 is 17 residues long. Germline CDR1 SGDLS, CDR2 YYNGEE. V shed 2 bases, J shed 2 bases, and the junction held 9 bases outside the gene matches. The CDR3: CASSVGSSGGPTDTQYF. DNA of the CDR3: TGTGCCAGCAGCGTTGGAAGTAGCGGGGGCCCCACAGATACGCAGTATTTT.

This chain links TRBV6-2 or TRBV6-3 with TRBJ2-2; weak D call: TRBD1 (6 bases). Germline lookup yields CDR1 MNHEY and CDR2 SVGEGT. This CDR3 spans 14 amino acids. Between the trimmed V and J ends, which lost 6 bases and 1 base, there was a span of 9 bases. CDR3 sequence: CASSLTGNTGELFF. CDR3 in DNA: TGTGCCAGCAGCCTGACAGGGAACACCGGGGAGCTGTTTTTT.

The chain uses TRBV3-1 (or the pseudogene TRBV3-2) and TRBJ1-2; D remains ambiguous. Germline CDR1 LGHDT, CDR2 YNNKEL (reference sequence). Trimming cost V 1 base and J 8 bases, with 14 bases left between them. This CDR3 is 14 amino acids long. CDR3 DNA: TGTGCCAGCAGCCAAGCAAGTGCTAGTCTGGGCTACACCTTC. The encoded protein is CASSQASASLGYTF.

The rearrangement uses TRBV10-3 and TRBJ2-5; D unresolved. Germline lookup yields CDR1 ENHRY and CDR2 SYGVKD. The CDR3 consists of 12 residues. V shed 0 bases and J shed 5 bases, with 4 bases lying between them. DNA of the CDR3: TGTGCCATCAGTGAGTCGTCGGAGACCCAGTACTTC. This codes for CAISESSETQYF.

J is TRBJ2-1 and V is TRBV11-3; 7 positions agree with TRBD2. Germline V gives CDR1 SGHNT, CDR2 YENEEA. V was clipped by 1 base and J by 8 bases; unmatched bases: 11. This CDR3 contains 16 residues. The CDR3 DNA reads TGTGCCAGCAGCTTAGGGCGTGCCGGGGGGTGGCATGAGCAGTTCTTC. It encodes CASSLGRAGGWHEQFF.

Only one count was recorded for this clone. The chain joins TRBV1 to TRBJ1-2; TRBD1 is the table's D call and was not checked against the DNA. TRBV1 is a pseudogene. The CDR3 contains 16 residues. CDR3 in DNA: TGCACCAGCAGCCAGGGGTGGACAGGGGGAAGGTATGGCTACACCTTC. The encoded protein is CTSSQGWTGGRYGYTF.

The genes are TRBV29-1 and TRBJ2-3; 7 bases fit TRBD2. The V segment lost 6 bases and the J segment 3 bases; nucleotides outside the gene matches: 6. CDR1 is SQVTM, CDR2 ANQGSEA, per germline. The CDR3 covers 13 residues. The CDR3 sequence is CSVRDYRTDTQYF. In DNA form, the CDR3 reads TGCAGCGTCCGGGACTACCGAACAGATACGCAGTATTTT.

The chain employs TRBV6-6 and TRBJ2-3; TRBD1 aligns across 8 bases. Germline CDR1 MNHNY, CDR2 SVGAGI (reference sequence). Trimming cost V 5 bases and J 6 bases; bases outside gene matches: 4. The CDR3 covers 13 residues. The CDR3 spells CASSLDRVDTQYF. The CDR3 region has the DNA TGTGCCAGCAGTCTGGACAGGGTCGATACGCAGTATTTT.

The chain has TRBV19 and TRBJ1-5; D unresolved. From germline, CDR1 is LNHDA and CDR2 SQIVND (reference sequence). The length of the CDR3 is 14 residues. The V end lost 9 bases, the J end lost 0 bases, and 12 bases lay between the germline ends. DNA of the CDR3: TGTGCCAGCAGGCAGATGGATAGCAATCAGCCCCAGCATTTT. This codes for CASRQMDSNQPQHF.

CDR3 region: CASSPGQGAAYEQYF. The DNA for the CDR3 is TGTGCCAGCAGCCCGGGACAGGGGGCGGCCTACGAGCAGTACTTC. The V gene is TRBV9, the J gene TRBJ2-7, with TRBD1 matching 12 bases. CDR1 and CDR2 from the germline V gene are SGDLS and YYNGEE. Germline trimming cut 4 bases from V and 2 bases from J; bases unmatched to any gene: 4. The CDR3 is 15 amino acids.

This clone was counted only a few times. V usage is TRBV7-7 and J usage is TRBJ1-1; tentatively, D is TRBD1 (5 bases). This CDR3 has 13 residues. Germline V gene data show CDR1 as SSHAT and CDR2 as FNYEAQ (reference sequence). V lost 5 bases, J lost 1 base, and 8 bases lay in between. This CDR3 reads CASSRQTNTEAFF. Here the CDR3 DNA reads TGTGCCAGCAGCCGACAGACGAACACTGAAGCTTTCTTT. The full variable domain, its missing parts supplied by reference TRBV7-7 and TRBJ1-1, is GAGVSQSPRYKVTKRGQDVTLRCDPISSHATLYWYQQALGQGPEFLTYFNYEAQPDKSGLPSDRFSAERPEGSISTLTIQRTEQRDSAMYRCASSRQTNTEAFFGQGTRLTVV.